This section outlines one T cell receptor beta chain sequence together with its context. Its antigen is still unknown. The data derive from a study of cytomegalovirus exposure and HLA in healthy donors. When sampled, the donors appeared nominally healthy, though they likely had unrecorded immune exposures. Study-wide findings and caveats: Fewer N-insertions (relative to the roughly 720-donor mean) were reportedly seen in an Asian-associated ancestry cluster in a later analysis. Follow-up analysis later connected one missense variant in DCLRE1C with trimming of TCR beta V- and J-genes.

The PCR made use of 60 Vbeta and 13 Jbeta primers. Clones were read by immunoSEQ multiplex PCR, and TCRdb kept only the in-frame ones, dropping some. Counted here are 150,000 to 200,000 clones, 81% occurring once; the ten biggest clones make up around 2%. This CDR3 has 16 amino acids. Looked up from germline, CDR1 is ENHRY and CDR2 is SYGVKD. After removal of 6 bases from V and 2 bases from J, the junction contained 2 bases not matched to a gene. This chain links TRBV10-3 with TRBJ2-2, with 14 bases aligning to TRBD2. The specimen sequenced was PBMCs. This TCR came from a man between 18 and 29 years old in good health and CMV-seronegative. This CDR3 reads CAIRGTSGGNTGELFF. As DNA, the CDR3 is TGTGCCATCAGGGGGACTAGCGGGGGTAACACCGGGGAGCTGTTTTTT.